The 16 T cell receptor beta chains below come from one sample, sequenced in a study of beta chain features in type 1 diabetes. TCRB transcripts that were expressed got sequenced, as all of the isolated RNA had been reverse transcribed. The protocol was immunoSEQ multiplex PCR, while the TCRdb copy is restricted to in-frame clones and leaves out a portion. The profile covers under 450,000 clones, with approximately 15% appearing a single time and roughly 0.035% taken by the ten largest. Sequencing was carried out using naive CD4+ T cells from blood. These receptors came from a man aged 30 to 45 in good health.

V is TRBV2 and J is TRBJ1-1, with 7 bases matching TRBD1. This CDR3 contains 13 residues. J lost 6 bases, V lost 5 bases, and 6 bases had no gene match. Per germline, CDR1 SNHLY and CDR2 FYNNEI. DNA for the CDR3: TGTGCCAGCAGTCTCGACAGGGTGCCTGAAGCTTTCTTT. It encodes CASSLDRVPEAFF.

This clone was observed a few times. The chain carries TRBV7-2 and TRBJ2-5; perhaps TRBD1 as D (6 bases). Trimming left V 5 bases short and J 2 bases short, with 12 bases between. The CDR3 covers 14 residues. CDR1 and CDR2 (germline): SGHTA, FQGNSA. The CDR3 loop is CASSLRGIQETQYF. The DNA of the CDR3 is TGTGCCAGCAGCCTAAGGGGGATACAAGAGACCCAGTACTTC.

This clone appeared a few times. The chain carries TRBV7-3 and TRBJ2-7, with a weak D call TRBD1 (5 bases). In germline, CDR1 is SGHTA, CDR2 FQGTGA. This CDR3 has 13 amino acids. Trimming removed 1 base at V and 6 bases at J, with 10 bases between. The CDR3 DNA reads as TGTGCCAGCAGCTTAAGGCCAGGGATCGAGCAGTACTTC. The encoded protein is CASSLRPGIEQYF.

This chain's CDR3 is CASSYSRDRVLVEQFF. The CDR3 DNA reads as TGTGCCAGCAGTTACTCGAGGGACAGGGTTCTGGTTGAGCAGTTCTTC. The chain carries TRBV6-6 and TRBJ2-1; 9 nucleotides match TRBD1. V shed 0 bases and J 9 bases; nucleotides not matched to a gene: 9. There are 16 residues in the CDR3. Germline CDR1 MNHNY, CDR2 SVGAGI (reference sequence).

This clone was detected only a few times. The chain is built from TRBV14 and TRBJ1-3; D not resolved. Trimming took off 0 bases at V and 0 bases at J, with 15 bases between the two ends. This CDR3 comprises 18 residues. Germline V CDR1 and CDR2: SGHDN, FVKESK. This chain's CDR3 is CASSQEFKWRPSGNTIYF. The CDR3 nucleotides read TGTGCCAGCAGCCAAGAGTTCAAGTGGAGGCCCTCTGGAAACACCATATATTTT. Supplemented by reference TRBV14 and TRBJ1-3, the full variable domain reads EAGVTQFPSHSVIEKGQTVTLRCDPISGHDNLYWYRRVMGKEIKFLLHFVKESKQDESGMPNNRFLAERTGGTYSTLKVQPAELEDSGVYFCASSQEFKWRPSGNTIYFGEGSWLTVV.

This clone was seen a few times. This rearrangement joins TRBV4-3 to TRBJ1-2; 8 bases match TRBD1. J gave up 6 bases and V 1 base, and 4 bases lay outside the gene matches. The CDR3 runs 14 residues. CDR1 LGHNA and CDR2 YSLEER come from the germline V gene. Here the CDR3 DNA reads TGCGCCAGCAGCCAAGGACAGGGGCGAGATGGCTACACCTTC. Protein sequence: CASSQGQGRDGYTF.

This clone was seen more than once but under ten times. The CDR3 DNA follows: TGTGCCAGCAGCGCACTTACTAGCACGGGTCCAGAGACCCAGTACTTC. This gives the protein CASSALTSTGPETQYF. V and J are TRBV9 and TRBJ2-5, with a weak D call TRBD2 (6 bases). The V end lost 3 bases, the J end lost 4 bases, and 19 bases lay between the germline ends. The germline CDR1 and CDR2 sequences are SGDLS and YYNGEE. The CDR3 has 16 residues. Complete variable domain (other parts from reference TRBV9 and TRBJ2-5): DSGVTQTPKHLITATGQRVTLRCSPRSGDLSVYWYQQSLDQGLQFLIQYYNGEERAKGNILERFSAQQFPDLHSELNLSSLELGDSALYFCASSALTSTGPETQYFGPGTRLLVL.

The table lists this clone with a few counts. This chain links TRBV29-1 with TRBJ1-1; 8 positions agree with TRBD1. V lost 7 bases and J lost 0; bases outside the gene matches: 7. Germline CDR1 is SQVTM and CDR2 is ANQGSEA. The CDR3 consists of 14 residues. As DNA, the CDR3 is TGCAGCGCCGACAGGGGAGGAATGAACACTGAAGCTTTCTTT. Translated, it gives CSADRGGMNTEAFF.

The gene calls are TRBV5-6 and TRBJ1-3; unclear D gene. CDR3 size: 14 residues. Germline lookup yields CDR1 SGHDT and CDR2 YYEEEE. Trimming cost V 0 bases and J 2 bases, with 6 bases left between them. The CDR3 DNA is TGTGCCAGCAGCTTGGCTGTTCCTGGAAACACCATATATTTT. Translated, it gives CASSLAVPGNTIYF. The full variable domain, its missing parts supplied by reference TRBV5-6 and TRBJ1-3, is DAGVTQSPTHLIKTRGQQVTLRCSPKSGHDTVSWYQQALGQGPQFIFQYYEEEERQRGNFPDRFSGHQFPNYSSELNVNALLLGDSALYLCASSLAVPGNTIYFGEGSWLTVV.

The J gene is TRBJ2-3, the V gene TRBV7-6; 10 nucleotides align to TRBD2. Per the germline V gene, CDR1 is SGHVS and CDR2 is FNYEAQ. The trim removed 3 bases at V and 0 bases at J, leaving 6 bases unmatched. The length of the CDR3 is 17 residues. The CDR3 region is CASSFLAGAMSTDTQYF. The CDR3 coding sequence is TGTGCCAGCAGCTTTCTAGCGGGGGCTATGAGCACAGATACGCAGTATTTT.

There are a few counts of this clone. The chain has TRBV9 and TRBJ1-5; 11 nucleotides align to TRBD1. The CDR3 length is 15 residues. V shed 0 bases and J 8 bases; nucleotides not matched to a gene: 4. Germline CDR1 and CDR2: SGDLS and YYNGEE. The CDR3 spells CASSVAPGQGEPQHF. Here the CDR3 DNA reads TGTGCCAGCAGCGTAGCCCCGGGACAGGGGGAGCCCCAGCATTTT.

The chain couples TRBV7-2 to TRBJ2-1; D uncertain. There are 15 residues in the CDR3. Trimming stripped 5 bases from V and 0 bases from J, with 11 bases between. In germline, CDR1 is SGHTA, CDR2 FQGNSA. The CDR3, as DNA: TGTGCCAGCAGCCTTGAATCTAGCTCCTACAATGAGCAGTTCTTC. This codes for CASSLESSSYNEQFF.

J is TRBJ1-1 and V is TRBV14, with D uncertain. Trimming stripped 1 base from V and 8 bases from J, with 8 bases between. The CDR3 has 12 residues. Looked up from germline, CDR1 is SGHDN and CDR2 is FVKESK. The CDR3 reads CASSQVIMEAFF. CDR3 coding DNA: TGTGCCAGCAGCCAAGTCATCATGGAAGCTTTCTTT.

The chain is built from TRBV7-8 and TRBJ2-7, with D perhaps given as TRBD1 or TRBD2 (5 bases each). Germline V CDR1 and CDR2: SGHVS, FQNEAQ. The V end lost 1 base, the J end lost 2 bases, and 12 bases lay between the germline ends. This CDR3 is built from 15 residues. Here the CDR3 reads CASSLVSGAAYEQYV. In DNA form, the CDR3 reads TGTGCCAGCAGCTTAGTCTCCGGGGCCGCCTACGAGCAGTACGTC.

This chain connects TRBV6-5 to TRBJ2-1, with 7 nucleotides matching TRBD2. CDR1 is MNHEY and CDR2 is SVGAGI in the germline V gene. With 8 bases clipped from V and 10 bases from J, the junction kept 11 bases outside the gene matches. CDR3 length: 13 residues. CDR3: CASGRESPREQFF. In DNA form, the CDR3 reads TGTGCCAGCGGGCGGGAGTCGCCCCGGGAGCAGTTCTTC.

The genes are TRBV6-5 and TRBJ2-7; 15 nucleotides line up with TRBD2. Germline-derived CDR1 and CDR2 are MNHEY and SVGAGI. CDR3 size: 15 residues. The V gene end was trimmed by 7 bases and the J gene end by 3 bases; junction bases not matched to a gene: 4. The CDR3 sequence is CASMGLAGGYYEQYF. The CDR3 coding sequence is TGTGCCAGCATGGGACTAGCGGGGGGTTACTACGAGCAGTACTTC.